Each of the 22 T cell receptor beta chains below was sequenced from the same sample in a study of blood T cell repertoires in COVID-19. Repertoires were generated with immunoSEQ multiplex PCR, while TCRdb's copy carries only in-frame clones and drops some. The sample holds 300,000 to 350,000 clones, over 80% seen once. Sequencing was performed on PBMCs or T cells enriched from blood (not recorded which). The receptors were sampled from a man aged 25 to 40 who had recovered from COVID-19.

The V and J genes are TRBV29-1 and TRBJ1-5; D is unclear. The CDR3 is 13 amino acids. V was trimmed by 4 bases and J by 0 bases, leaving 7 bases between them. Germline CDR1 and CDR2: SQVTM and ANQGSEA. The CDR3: CSVGENSNQPQHF. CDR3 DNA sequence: TGCAGCGTTGGGGAGAATAGCAATCAGCCCCAGCATTTT.

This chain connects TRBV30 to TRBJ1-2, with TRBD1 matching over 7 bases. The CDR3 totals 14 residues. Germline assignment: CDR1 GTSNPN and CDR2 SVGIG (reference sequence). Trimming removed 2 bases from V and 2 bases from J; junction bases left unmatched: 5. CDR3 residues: CAWSRTGANYGYTF. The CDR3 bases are TGTGCCTGGAGTAGGACAGGAGCCAACTATGGCTACACCTTC.

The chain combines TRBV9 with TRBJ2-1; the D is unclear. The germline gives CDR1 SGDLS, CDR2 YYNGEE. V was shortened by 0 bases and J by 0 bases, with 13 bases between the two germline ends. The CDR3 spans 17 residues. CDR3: CASSVGSTLPSYNEQFF. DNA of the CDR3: TGTGCCAGCAGCGTAGGATCCACTCTACCCTCCTACAATGAGCAGTTCTTC.

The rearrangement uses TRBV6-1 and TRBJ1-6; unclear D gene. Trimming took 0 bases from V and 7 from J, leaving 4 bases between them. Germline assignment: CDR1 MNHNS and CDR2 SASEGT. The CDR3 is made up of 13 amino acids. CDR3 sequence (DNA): TGTGCCAGCAGTGAAGCGAGGAATTCACCCCTCCACTTT. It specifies CASSEARNSPLHF.

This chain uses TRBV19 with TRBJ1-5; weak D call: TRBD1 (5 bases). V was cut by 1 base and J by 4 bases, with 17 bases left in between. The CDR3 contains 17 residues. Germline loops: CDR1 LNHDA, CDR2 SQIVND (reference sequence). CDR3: CASSIGVRRGDNQPQHF. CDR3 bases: TGTGCCAGTAGTATAGGAGTTCGAAGGGGTGATAATCAGCCCCAGCATTTT.

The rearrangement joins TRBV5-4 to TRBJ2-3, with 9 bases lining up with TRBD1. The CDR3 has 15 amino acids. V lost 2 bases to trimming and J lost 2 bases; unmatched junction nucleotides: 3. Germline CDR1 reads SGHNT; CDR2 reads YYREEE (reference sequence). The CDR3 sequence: CASSFGTGLTDTQYF. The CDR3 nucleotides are TGTGCCAGCAGCTTCGGGACAGGGCTCACAGATACGCAGTATTTT. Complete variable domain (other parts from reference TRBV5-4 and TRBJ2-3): ETGVTQSPTHLIKTRGQQVTLRCSSQSGHNTVSWYQQALGQGPQFIFQYYREEENGRGNFPPRFSGLQFPNYSSELNVNALELDDSALYLCASSFGTGLTDTQYFGPGTRLTVL.

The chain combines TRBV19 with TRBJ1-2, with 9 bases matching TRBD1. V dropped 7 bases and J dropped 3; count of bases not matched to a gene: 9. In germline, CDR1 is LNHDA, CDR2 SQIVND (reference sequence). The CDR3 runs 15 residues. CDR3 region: CASKREQGADYGYTF. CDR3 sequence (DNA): TGTGCCAGTAAACGTGAACAGGGGGCGGACTATGGCTACACCTTC.

The CDR3 region is CASSDRANYGYTF. CDR3 nucleotide sequence: TGTGCCAGCAGCGACAGGGCTAACTATGGCTACACCTTC. J is TRBJ1-2 and V is TRBV2, with 7 bases that match TRBD1. The CDR3 contains 13 residues. With 6 bases clipped from V and 0 bases from J, the junction kept 1 base outside the gene matches. Germline V CDR1 and CDR2: SNHLY, FYNNEI.

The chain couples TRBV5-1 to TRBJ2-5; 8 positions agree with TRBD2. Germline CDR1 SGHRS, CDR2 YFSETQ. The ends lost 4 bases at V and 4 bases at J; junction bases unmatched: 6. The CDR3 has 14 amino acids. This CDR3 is CASSLTTSAETQYF. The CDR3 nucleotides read TGCGCCAGCAGCCTAACGACTAGCGCAGAGACCCAGTACTTC.

The CDR3 here is CASSLSKGWASSWEQYF. The CDR3 nucleotides are TGTGCCAGCAGTTTATCTAAAGGATGGGCATCCTCCTGGGAGCAGTACTTC. This sequence joins TRBV27 and TRBJ2-7, with unresolved D. The CDR3 covers 17 residues. Per the germline V gene, CDR1 is MNHEY and CDR2 is SMNVEV (reference sequence). V dropped 0 bases and J dropped 7 bases, with 22 bases sitting between them.

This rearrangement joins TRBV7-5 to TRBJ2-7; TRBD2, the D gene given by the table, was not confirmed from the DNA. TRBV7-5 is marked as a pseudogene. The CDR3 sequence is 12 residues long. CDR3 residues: CARGPNSYEQYF. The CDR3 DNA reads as TGTGCCAGAGGTCCTAACTCCTACGAGCAGTACTTC.

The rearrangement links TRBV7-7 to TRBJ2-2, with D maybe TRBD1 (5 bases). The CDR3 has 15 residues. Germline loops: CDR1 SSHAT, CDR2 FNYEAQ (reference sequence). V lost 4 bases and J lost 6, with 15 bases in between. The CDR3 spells CASSSQGLDAGELFF. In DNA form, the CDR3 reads TGTGCCAGCAGCTCGCAGGGTCTCGACGCCGGGGAGCTGTTTTTT.

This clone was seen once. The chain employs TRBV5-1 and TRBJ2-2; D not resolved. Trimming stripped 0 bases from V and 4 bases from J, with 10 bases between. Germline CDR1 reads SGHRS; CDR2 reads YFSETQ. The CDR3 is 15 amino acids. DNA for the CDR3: TGCGCCAGCAGCTTGGACTTTACGGGCACCGGGGAGCTGTTTTTT. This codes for CASSLDFTGTGELFF.

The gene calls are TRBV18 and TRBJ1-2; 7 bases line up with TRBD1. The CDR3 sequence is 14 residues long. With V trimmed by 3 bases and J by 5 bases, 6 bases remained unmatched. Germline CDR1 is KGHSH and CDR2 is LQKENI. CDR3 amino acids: CASSPTGTGYGYTF. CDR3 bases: TGTGCCAGCTCACCGACAGGGACGGGGTATGGCTACACCTTC.

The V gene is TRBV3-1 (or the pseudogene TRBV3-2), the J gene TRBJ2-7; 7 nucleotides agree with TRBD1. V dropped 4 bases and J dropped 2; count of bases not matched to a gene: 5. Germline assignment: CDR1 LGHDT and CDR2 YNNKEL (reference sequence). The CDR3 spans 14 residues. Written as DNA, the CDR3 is TGTGCCAGCAGCCGGGACAGAGTAACCTACGAGCAGTACTTC. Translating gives CASSRDRVTYEQYF.

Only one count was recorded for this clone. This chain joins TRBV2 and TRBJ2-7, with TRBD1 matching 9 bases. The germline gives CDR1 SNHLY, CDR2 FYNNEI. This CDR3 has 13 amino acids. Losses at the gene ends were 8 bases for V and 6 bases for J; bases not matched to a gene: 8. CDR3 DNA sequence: TGTGCCAGCTTAAGGACAGGGGTGGGCGAGCAGTACTTC. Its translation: CASLRTGVGEQYF.

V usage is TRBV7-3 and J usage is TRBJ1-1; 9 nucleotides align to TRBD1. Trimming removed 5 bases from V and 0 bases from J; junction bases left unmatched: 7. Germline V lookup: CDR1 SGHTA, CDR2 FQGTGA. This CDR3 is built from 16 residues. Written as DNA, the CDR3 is TGTGCCAGCAGCCTACAGGGGGCCCTCATGAACACTGAAGCTTTCTTT. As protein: CASSLQGALMNTEAFF.

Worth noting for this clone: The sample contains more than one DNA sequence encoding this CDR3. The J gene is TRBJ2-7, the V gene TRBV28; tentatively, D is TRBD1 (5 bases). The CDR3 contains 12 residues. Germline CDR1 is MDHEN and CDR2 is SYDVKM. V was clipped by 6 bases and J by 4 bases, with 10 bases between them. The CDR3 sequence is CASSRRGYEQYF. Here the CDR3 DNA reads TGTGCCAGCAGCCGAAGGGGTTACGAGCAGTACTTC.

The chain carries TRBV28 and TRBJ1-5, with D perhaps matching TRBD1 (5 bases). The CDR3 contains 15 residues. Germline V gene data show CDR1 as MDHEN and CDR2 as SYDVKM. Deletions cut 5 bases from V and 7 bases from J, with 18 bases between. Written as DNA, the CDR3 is TGTGCCAGCAGTGATCATTCCAGGGTAGGGCAGCCCCAGCATTTT. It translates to CASSDHSRVGQPQHF.

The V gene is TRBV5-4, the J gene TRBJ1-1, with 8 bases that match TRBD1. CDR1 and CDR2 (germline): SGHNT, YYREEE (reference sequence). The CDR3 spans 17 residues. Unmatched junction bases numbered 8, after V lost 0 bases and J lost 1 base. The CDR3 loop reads CASSLGPQGGGNTEAFF. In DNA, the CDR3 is TGTGCCAGCAGCTTGGGGCCACAGGGGGGTGGGAACACTGAAGCTTTCTTT.

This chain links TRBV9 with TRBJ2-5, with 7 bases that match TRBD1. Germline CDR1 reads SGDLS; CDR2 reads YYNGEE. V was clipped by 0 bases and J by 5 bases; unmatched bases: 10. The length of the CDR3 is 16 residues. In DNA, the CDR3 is TGTGCCAGCAGCGTAGGGGACAGTCCTACATTGGAGACCCAGTACTTC. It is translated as CASSVGDSPTLETQYF.

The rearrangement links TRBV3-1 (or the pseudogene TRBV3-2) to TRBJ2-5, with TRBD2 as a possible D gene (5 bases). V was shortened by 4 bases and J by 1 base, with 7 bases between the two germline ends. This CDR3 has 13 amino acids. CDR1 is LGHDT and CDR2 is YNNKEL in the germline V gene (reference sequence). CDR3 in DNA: TGTGCCAGCAGCCCGGACTTCCAAGAGACCCAGTACTTC. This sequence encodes CASSPDFQETQYF.